Sequencing of this T cell receptor (beta chain) was carried out in a study of blood T cell repertoires in COVID-19. TCRdb's copy holds only in-frame clones and misses some; the assay was immunoSEQ multiplex PCR. The sample yields 40,000 to 65,000 clones, around 84% seen once. The germline gives CDR1 SGHTA, CDR2 FQGNSA. The V segment lost 5 bases and the J segment 7 bases; nucleotides outside the gene matches: 6. This CDR3 contains 16 residues. The chain couples TRBV7-2 to TRBJ2-2; TRBD2 matches 14 bases. The sequenced sample was peripheral blood. The TCR sequence derives from a man between 65 and 85 years old with active COVID-19. CDR3 in DNA: TGTGCCAGCAGCCCTCGACTAGCGGGGGGGGTCGGGGAGCTGTTTTTT. Its protein is CASSPRLAGGVGELFF.